These T cell receptor beta chains were read from a single sample in a study of T cells after yellow fever vaccination. TCRdb used MiXCR to reprocess the 5' RACE reads, holding one entry per CDR3 protein. The sample shows approximately 600,000 distinct CDR3 sequences, about 12% of them seen only once. Source: PBMCs, taken on the day of the yellow fever booster vaccination. The receptors were sampled from a man aged 30-40 years who received the YFV17D yellow fever vaccine. The CDR3 runs from the conserved cysteine through the conserved F or W. The order of the fields is CDR3 length, D gene, clone size, V gene, J gene, CDR3 protein, CDR3 DNA. The D gene is left open where the match is weak. The size of a clone is reported for some rows only, either as once, few or many, or as a class for expanded clones.

length: 15
D: TRBD2
size: few
V: TRBV12-3/TRBV12-4
J: TRBJ2-3
CDR3: CASSVFGGAIDTQYF
DNA: TGTGCCAGCAGCGTGTTCGGGGGGGCTATAGATACGCAGTATTTT

length: 15
D: .
size: .
V: TRBV9
J: TRBJ2-1
CDR3: CASSPRDPSYNEQFF
DNA: TGTGCCAGCAGCCCCAGGGACCCATCCTACAATGAGCAGTTCTTC

length: 17
D: .
size: few
V: TRBV12-5
J: TRBJ2-5
CDR3: CASGLGTDAGLQETQYF
DNA: TGTGCTAGTGGTTTGGGGACGGACGCCGGACTTCAAGAGACCCAGTACTTC

length: 15
D: TRBD1
size: .
V: TRBV7-9
J: TRBJ2-7
CDR3: CASSAPGQASYEQYF
DNA: TGTGCCAGCAGCGCACCGGGACAGGCCTCCTACGAGCAGTACTTC

length: 17
D: TRBD1
size: few
V: TRBV7-8
J: TRBJ2-3
CDR3: CASSSLPGQIVTDTQYF
DNA: TGTGCCAGCAGCTCGCTTCCGGGACAGATAGTCACAGATACGCAGTATTTT

length: 15
D: .
size: few
V: TRBV12-3/TRBV12-4
J: TRBJ2-2
CDR3: CASSFTSTGTGELFF
DNA: TGTGCCAGCAGTTTCACTAGCACGGGCACCGGGGAGCTGTTTTTT

length: 15
D: .
size: few
V: TRBV6-2/TRBV6-3
J: TRBJ1-2
CDR3: CARYQLGAASYGYTF
DNA: TGTGCCAGATACCAGCTGGGGGCCGCTTCCTATGGCTACACCTTC

length: 15
D: TRBD2
size: .
V: TRBV9
J: TRBJ2-7
CDR3: CASSVGGSGSYEQYF
DNA: TGTGCCAGCAGCGTAGGGGGTAGCGGGAGTTACGAGCAGTACTTC

length: 12
D: .
size: .
V: TRBV29-1
J: TRBJ2-2
CDR3: CSVDDGTGELFF
DNA: TGCAGCGTTGACGACGGGACCGGGGAGCTGTTTTTT

length: 16
D: TRBD1
size: few
V: TRBV12-3/TRBV12-4
J: TRBJ2-2
CDR3: CASRTPDRGRAGELFF
DNA: TGTGCCAGCAGAACACCTGACAGGGGTCGGGCCGGGGAGCTGTTTTTT

length: 14
D: .
size: few
V: TRBV28
J: TRBJ2-3
CDR3: CASSLKGHPDTQYF
DNA: TGTGCCAGCAGTTTGAAGGGCCACCCAGATACGCAGTATTTT

length: 15
D: TRBD2
size: many
V: TRBV6-2/TRBV6-3
J: TRBJ2-3
CDR3: CASSYEGLNTDTQYF
DNA: TGTGCCAGCAGTTACGAGGGACTAAATACAGATACGCAGTATTTT

length: 14
D: .
size: .
V: TRBV27
J: TRBJ2-1
CDR3: CASSLAVGGVEQFF
DNA: TGTGCCAGCAGTTTAGCGGTCGGGGGTGTTGAGCAGTTCTTC

length: 15
D: .
size: few
V: TRBV5-1
J: TRBJ2-4
CDR3: CASSLNPIAKNIQYF
DNA: TGCGCCAGCAGCTTGAACCCTATAGCCAAAAACATTCAGTACTTC

length: 15
D: TRBD1
size: .
V: TRBV7-2
J: TRBJ1-4
CDR3: CASSFRTGGVEKLFF
DNA: TGTGCCAGCAGCTTTCGGACAGGGGGTGTGGAAAAACTGTTTTTT

length: 15
D: TRBD2
size: .
V: TRBV20-1
J: TRBJ2-1
CDR3: CSAMEPATGGNEQFF
DNA: TGCAGTGCCATGGAGCCGGCCACCGGGGGGAATGAGCAGTTCTTC

length: 16
D: .
size: many
V: TRBV21-1
J: TRBJ2-2
CDR3: CASLGTGLANTGELFF
DNA: TGTGCCAGCCTCGGGACAGGCCTTGCGAACACCGGGGAGCTGTTTTTT

length: 15
D: .
size: .
V: TRBV12-3/TRBV12-4
J: TRBJ1-4
CDR3: CASSLAVATNEKLFF
DNA: TGTGCCAGCAGTCTCGCGGTAGCAACTAATGAAAAACTGTTTTTT

length: 15
D: TRBD2
size: many
V: TRBV7-6
J: TRBJ2-1
CDR3: CASSLTSGRYNEQFF
DNA: TGTGCCAGCAGCTTAACTAGCGGGAGATACAATGAGCAGTTCTTC

length: 14
D: .
size: .
V: TRBV6-1
J: TRBJ1-5
CDR3: CASSTDPVGQPQHF
DNA: TGTGCCAGCAGTACGGACCCAGTGGGGCAGCCCCAGCATTTT

length: 14
D: .
size: few
V: TRBV11-2
J: TRBJ2-2
CDR3: CASSGGGPTGELFF
DNA: TGTGCCAGCAGCGGGGGTGGCCCCACCGGGGAGCTGTTTTTT

length: 15
D: .
size: few
V: TRBV29-1
J: TRBJ2-1
CDR3: CSVDVWTNSYNEQFF
DNA: TGCAGCGTTGACGTTTGGACTAACTCCTACAATGAGCAGTTCTTC

length: 15
D: TRBD1
size: few
V: TRBV7-9
J: TRBJ1-5
CDR3: CASSFLGQGVQPQHF
DNA: TGTGCCAGCAGCTTCCTAGGACAGGGGGTTCAGCCCCAGCATTTT

length: 15
D: .
size: .
V: TRBV28
J: TRBJ2-5
CDR3: CASRVTGGREETQYF
DNA: TGTGCCAGCAGAGTGACAGGCGGTAGGGAAGAGACCCAGTACTTC

length: 14
D: TRBD1
size: .
V: TRBV5-6
J: TRBJ1-2
CDR3: CASSSETGIYGYTF
DNA: TGTGCCAGCAGCTCGGAGACAGGGATCTATGGCTACACCTTC

length: 17
D: .
size: .
V: TRBV6-5
J: TRBJ1-5
CDR3: CASSFHGPAGSSQPQHF
DNA: TGTGCCAGCAGTTTCCACGGGCCAGCGGGGTCGAGTCAGCCCCAGCATTTT

length: 13
D: .
size: .
V: TRBV20-1
J: TRBJ2-3
CDR3: CSGRGLGGDTQYF
DNA: TGCAGTGGCCGCGGCCTTGGAGGAGATACGCAGTATTTT

length: 12
D: TRBD1
size: few
V: TRBV29-1
J: TRBJ2-5
CDR3: CSVSRQGETQYF
DNA: TGCAGCGTCTCCCGACAGGGGGAGACCCAGTACTTC

length: 15
D: TRBD1
size: few
V: TRBV24-1
J: TRBJ2-1
CDR3: CATSDRDRGFNEQFF
DNA: TGTGCCACCAGTGATAGGGACAGGGGGTTCAATGAGCAGTTCTTC

length: 14
D: .
size: .
V: TRBV7-2
J: TRBJ2-7
CDR3: CASSPTSLSYEQYF
DNA: TGTGCCAGCAGCCCAACTAGTTTATCCTACGAGCAGTACTTC

length: 13
D: .
size: many
V: TRBV3-1
J: TRBJ2-2
CDR3: CASSQGYSGELFF
DNA: TGTGCCAGCAGCCAAGGGTATAGCGGGGAGCTGTTTTTT

length: 14
D: TRBD2
size: .
V: TRBV28
J: TRBJ2-1
CDR3: CAGTSGPTYNEQFF
DNA: TGTGCCGGAACTAGCGGGCCTACCTACAATGAGCAGTTCTTC

length: 15
D: TRBD2
size: many
V: TRBV7-2
J: TRBJ2-7
CDR3: CASSQTSGNIYEQYF
DNA: TGTGCCAGCAGCCAGACTAGCGGGAACATCTACGAGCAGTACTTC

length: 16
D: TRBD1
size: .
V: TRBV6-2/TRBV6-3
J: TRBJ2-7
CDR3: CASSPRTGEISYEQYF
DNA: TGTGCCAGCAGCCCCCGGACAGGGGAAATATCCTACGAGCAGTACTTC

length: 16
D: TRBD1
size: few
V: TRBV5-5
J: TRBJ2-1
CDR3: CASSTGQGRGYNEQFF
DNA: TGTGCCAGCAGCACAGGACAGGGTCGGGGATACAATGAGCAGTTCTTC

length: 12
D: TRBD2
size: .
V: TRBV7-9
J: TRBJ2-5
CDR3: CAATLAGETQYF
DNA: TGTGCCGCCACTCTAGCGGGAGAGACCCAGTACTTC

length: 13
D: .
size: few
V: TRBV29-1
J: TRBJ2-2
CDR3: CSVVFGNTGELFF
DNA: TGCAGCGTTGTCTTTGGGAACACCGGGGAGCTGTTTTTT

length: 14
D: .
size: few
V: TRBV30
J: TRBJ1-4
CDR3: CAWSVRSVGEKLFF
DNA: TGTGCCTGGAGTGTACGGTCGGTAGGGGAAAAACTGTTTTTT

length: 19
D: .
size: many
V: TRBV9
J: TRBJ2-4
CDR3: CASSVEGPRGGESENIQYF
DNA: TGTGCCAGCAGCGTAGAAGGACCGCGGGGTGGGGAATCCGAAAACATTCAGTACTTC

length: 14
D: .
size: few
V: TRBV20-1
J: TRBJ1-5
CDR3: CSARPAYSNQPQHF
DNA: TGCAGTGCTAGACCGGCTTATAGCAATCAGCCCCAGCATTTT

length: 14
D: .
size: .
V: TRBV15
J: TRBJ1-2
CDR3: CATSRDSGPYGYTF
DNA: TGTGCCACCAGCAGAGATTCGGGACCCTATGGCTACACCTTC